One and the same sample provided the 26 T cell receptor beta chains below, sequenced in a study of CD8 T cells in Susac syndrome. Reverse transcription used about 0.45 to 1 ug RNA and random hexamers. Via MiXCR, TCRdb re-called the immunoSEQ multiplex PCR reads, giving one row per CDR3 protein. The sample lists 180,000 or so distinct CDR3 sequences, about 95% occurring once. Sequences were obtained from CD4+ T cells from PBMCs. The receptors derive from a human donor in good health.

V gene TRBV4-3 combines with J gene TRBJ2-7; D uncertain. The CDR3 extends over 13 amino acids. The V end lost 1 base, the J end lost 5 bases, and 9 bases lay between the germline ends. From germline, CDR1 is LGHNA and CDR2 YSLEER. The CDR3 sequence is CASSQGQADEQYF. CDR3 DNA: TGCGCCAGCAGCCAAGGGCAGGCTGACGAGCAGTACTTC.

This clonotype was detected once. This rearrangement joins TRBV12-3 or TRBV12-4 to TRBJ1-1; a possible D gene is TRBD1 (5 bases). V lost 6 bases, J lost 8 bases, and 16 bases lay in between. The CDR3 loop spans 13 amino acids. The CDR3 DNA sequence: TGTGCCAGCAGCCCAAGGGAAGAGGGGGAAGCTTTCTTT. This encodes CASSPREEGEAFF.

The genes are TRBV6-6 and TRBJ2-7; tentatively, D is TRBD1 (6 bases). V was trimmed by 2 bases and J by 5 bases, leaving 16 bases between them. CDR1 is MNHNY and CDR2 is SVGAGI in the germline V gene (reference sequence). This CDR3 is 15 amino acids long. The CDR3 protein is CASSYPRDKHHEQYF. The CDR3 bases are TGTGCCAGCAGTTACCCCCGGGACAAACACCACGAGCAGTACTTC.

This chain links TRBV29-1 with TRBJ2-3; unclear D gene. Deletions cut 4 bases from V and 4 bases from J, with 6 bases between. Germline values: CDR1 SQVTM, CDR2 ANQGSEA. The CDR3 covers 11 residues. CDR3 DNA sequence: TGCAGCGTTGGGGTCTCAGATACGCAGTATTTT. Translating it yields CSVGVSDTQYF.

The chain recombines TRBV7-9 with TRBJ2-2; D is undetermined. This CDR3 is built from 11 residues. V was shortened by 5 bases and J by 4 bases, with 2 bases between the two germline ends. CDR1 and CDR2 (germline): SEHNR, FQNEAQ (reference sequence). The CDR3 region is CASSRTGELFF. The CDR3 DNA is TGTGCCAGCAGCCGCACCGGGGAGCTGTTTTTT.

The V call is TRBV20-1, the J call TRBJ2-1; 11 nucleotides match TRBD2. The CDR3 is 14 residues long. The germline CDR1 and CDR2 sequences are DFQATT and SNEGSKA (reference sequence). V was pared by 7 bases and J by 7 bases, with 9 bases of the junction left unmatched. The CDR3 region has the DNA TGCAGTGTCAGGCTACTAGCGGGAGAGAATGAGCAGTTCTTC. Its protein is CSVRLLAGENEQFF.

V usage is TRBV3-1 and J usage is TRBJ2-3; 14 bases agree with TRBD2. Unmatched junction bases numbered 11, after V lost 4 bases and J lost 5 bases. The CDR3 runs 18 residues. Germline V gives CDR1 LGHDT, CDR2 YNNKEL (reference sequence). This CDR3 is CASSPRTSGRTSEDTQYF. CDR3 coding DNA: TGTGCCAGCAGCCCACGGACTAGCGGGAGGACTTCGGAAGATACGCAGTATTTT.

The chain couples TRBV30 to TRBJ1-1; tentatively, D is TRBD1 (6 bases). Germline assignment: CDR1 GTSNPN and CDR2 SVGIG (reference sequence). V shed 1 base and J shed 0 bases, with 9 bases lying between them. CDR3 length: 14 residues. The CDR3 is CAWSAQGMNTEAFF. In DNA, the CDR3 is TGTGCCTGGAGTGCACAGGGTATGAACACTGAAGCTTTCTTT.

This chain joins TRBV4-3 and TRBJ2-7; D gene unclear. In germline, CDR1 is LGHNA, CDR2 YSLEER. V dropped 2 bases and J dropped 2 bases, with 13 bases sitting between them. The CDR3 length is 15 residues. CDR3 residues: CASSQTLEWAYEQYF. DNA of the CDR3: TGCGCCAGCAGCCAAACCCTAGAGTGGGCCTACGAGCAGTACTTC.

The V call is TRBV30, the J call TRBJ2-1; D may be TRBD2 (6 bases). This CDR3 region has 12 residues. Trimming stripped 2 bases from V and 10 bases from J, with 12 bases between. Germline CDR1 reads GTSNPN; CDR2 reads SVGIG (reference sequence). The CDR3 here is CAWSPSSEEQFF. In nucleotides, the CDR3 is TGTGCCTGGAGTCCCTCTAGCGAAGAGCAGTTCTTC.

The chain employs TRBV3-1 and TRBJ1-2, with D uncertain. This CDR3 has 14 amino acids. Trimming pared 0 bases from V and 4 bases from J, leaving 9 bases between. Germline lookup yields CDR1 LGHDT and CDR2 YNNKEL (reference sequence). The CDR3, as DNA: TGTGCCAGCAGCCAAGATCCGGGGTCCTATGGCTACACCTTC. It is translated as CASSQDPGSYGYTF.

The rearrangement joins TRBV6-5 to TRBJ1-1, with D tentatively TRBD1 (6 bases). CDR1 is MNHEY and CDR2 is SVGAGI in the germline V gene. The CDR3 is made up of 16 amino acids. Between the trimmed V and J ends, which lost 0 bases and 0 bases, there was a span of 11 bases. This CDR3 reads CASSYSPGVVNTEAFF. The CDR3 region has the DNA TGTGCCAGCAGTTACTCCCCAGGGGTTGTGAACACTGAAGCTTTCTTT.

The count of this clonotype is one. CDR3 residues: CSGLAGRTEAFF. DNA for the CDR3: TGCAGCGGATTAGCCGGACGGACTGAAGCTTTCTTT. This sequence joins TRBV29-1 and TRBJ1-1; no reliable D call. CDR3 length: 12 residues. Germline CDR1 reads SQVTM; CDR2 reads ANQGSEA. With 7 bases removed from V and 5 bases from J, the gap between germline ends came to 14 bases.

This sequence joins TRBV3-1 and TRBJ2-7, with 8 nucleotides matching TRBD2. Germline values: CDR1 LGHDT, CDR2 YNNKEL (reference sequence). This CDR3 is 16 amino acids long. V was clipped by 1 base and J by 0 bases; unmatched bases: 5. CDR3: CASSQVVSGNSYEQYF. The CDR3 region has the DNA TGTGCCAGCAGCCAAGTAGTTAGCGGGAACTCCTACGAGCAGTACTTC.

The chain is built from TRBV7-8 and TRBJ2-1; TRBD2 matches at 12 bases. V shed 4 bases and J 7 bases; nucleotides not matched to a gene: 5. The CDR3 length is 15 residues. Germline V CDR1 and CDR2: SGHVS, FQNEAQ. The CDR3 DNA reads TGTGCCAGCAGCTCGACTAGCGGGAGCATTAATGAGCAGTTCTTC. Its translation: CASSSTSGSINEQFF.

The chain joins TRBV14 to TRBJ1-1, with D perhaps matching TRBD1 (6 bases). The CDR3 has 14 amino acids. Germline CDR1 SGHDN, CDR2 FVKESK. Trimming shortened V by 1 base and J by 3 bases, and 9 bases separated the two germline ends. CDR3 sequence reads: CASSQAQGYTEAFF. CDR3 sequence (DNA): TGTGCCAGCAGCCAAGCCCAGGGGTACACTGAAGCTTTCTTT.

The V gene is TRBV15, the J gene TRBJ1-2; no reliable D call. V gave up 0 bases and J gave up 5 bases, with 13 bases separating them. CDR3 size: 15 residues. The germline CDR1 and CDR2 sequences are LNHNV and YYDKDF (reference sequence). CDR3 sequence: CATSREKALGYGYTF. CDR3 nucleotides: TGTGCCACCAGCAGAGAGAAGGCGCTGGGTTATGGCTACACCTTC.

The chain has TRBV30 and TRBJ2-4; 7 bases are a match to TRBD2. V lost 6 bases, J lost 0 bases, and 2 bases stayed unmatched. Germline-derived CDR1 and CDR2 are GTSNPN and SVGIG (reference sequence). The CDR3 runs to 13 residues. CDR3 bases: TGTGCCTGTACTAGCGTAGCCAAAAACATTCAGTACTTC. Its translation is CACTSVAKNIQYF.

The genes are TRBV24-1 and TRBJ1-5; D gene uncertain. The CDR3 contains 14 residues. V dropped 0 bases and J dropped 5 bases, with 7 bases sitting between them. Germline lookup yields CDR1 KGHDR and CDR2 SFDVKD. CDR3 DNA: TGTGCCACCAGTGATTTGAGAAGTTATCAGCCCCAGCATTTT. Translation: CATSDLRSYQPQHF.

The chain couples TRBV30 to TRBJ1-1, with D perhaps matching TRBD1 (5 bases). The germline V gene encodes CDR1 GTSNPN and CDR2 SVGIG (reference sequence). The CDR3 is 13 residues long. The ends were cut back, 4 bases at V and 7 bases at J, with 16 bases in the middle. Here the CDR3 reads CAWTPLGPNEAFF. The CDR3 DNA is TGTGCCTGGACCCCCTTGGGGCCCAATGAAGCTTTCTTT.

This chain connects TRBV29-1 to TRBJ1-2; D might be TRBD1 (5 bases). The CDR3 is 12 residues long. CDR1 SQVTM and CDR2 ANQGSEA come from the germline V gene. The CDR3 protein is CSSGDFDYGYTF. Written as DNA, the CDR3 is TGCAGTTCGGGGGATTTCGACTATGGCTACACCTTC.

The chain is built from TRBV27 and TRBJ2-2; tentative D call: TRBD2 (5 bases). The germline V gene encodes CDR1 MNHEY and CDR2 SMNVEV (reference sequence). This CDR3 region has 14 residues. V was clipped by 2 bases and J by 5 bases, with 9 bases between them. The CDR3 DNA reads TGTGCCAGCAGTTTACAGCGGAGGACCGGGGAGCTGTTTTTT. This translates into CASSLQRRTGELFF.

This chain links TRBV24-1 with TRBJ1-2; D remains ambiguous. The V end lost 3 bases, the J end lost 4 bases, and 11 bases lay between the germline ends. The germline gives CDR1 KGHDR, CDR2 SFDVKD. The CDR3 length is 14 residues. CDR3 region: CATSDPPNTYGYTF. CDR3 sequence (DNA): TGTGCCACCAGTGATCCGCCCAATACCTATGGCTACACCTTC.

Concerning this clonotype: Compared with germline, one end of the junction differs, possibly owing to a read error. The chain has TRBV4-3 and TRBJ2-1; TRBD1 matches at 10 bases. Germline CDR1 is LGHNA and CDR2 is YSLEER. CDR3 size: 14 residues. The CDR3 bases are TGCGCCAGCCGTAAGGGGGACAGGGGAAATGAGCAGTTCTTT. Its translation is CASRKGDRGNEQFF.

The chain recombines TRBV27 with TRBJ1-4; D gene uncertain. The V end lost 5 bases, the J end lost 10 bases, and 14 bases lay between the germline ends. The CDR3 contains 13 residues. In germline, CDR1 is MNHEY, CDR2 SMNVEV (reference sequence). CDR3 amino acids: CASSLVREGKLFF. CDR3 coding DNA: TGTGCCAGCAGTCTAGTCCGGGAGGGAAAACTGTTTTTT.

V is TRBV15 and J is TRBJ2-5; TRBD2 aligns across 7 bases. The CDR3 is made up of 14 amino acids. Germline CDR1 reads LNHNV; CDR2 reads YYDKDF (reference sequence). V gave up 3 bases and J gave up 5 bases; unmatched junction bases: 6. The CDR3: CATSSLGEGETQYF. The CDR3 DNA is TGTGCCACCAGCAGTCTAGGGGAGGGGGAGACCCAGTACTTC.